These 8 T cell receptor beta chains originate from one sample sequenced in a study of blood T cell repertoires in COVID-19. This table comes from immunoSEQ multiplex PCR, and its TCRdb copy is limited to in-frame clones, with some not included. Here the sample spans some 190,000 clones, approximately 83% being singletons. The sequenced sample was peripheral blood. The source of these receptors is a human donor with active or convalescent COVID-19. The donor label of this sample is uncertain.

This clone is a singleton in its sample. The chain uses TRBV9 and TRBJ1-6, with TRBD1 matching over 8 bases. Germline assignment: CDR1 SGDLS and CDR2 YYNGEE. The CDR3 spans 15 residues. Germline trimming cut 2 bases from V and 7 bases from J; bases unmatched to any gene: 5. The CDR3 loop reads CASSVSGQVNSPLHF. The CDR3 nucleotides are TGTGCCAGCAGCGTCTCGGGACAGGTCAATTCACCCCTCCACTTT.

The CDR3 coding sequence is TGTGCCAGCAGCCCTAGCGGGAGCACAGATACGCAGTATTTT. This sequence encodes CASSPSGSTDTQYF. The rearrangement joins TRBV11-3 to TRBJ2-3, with 8 bases identical to TRBD2. Germline loops: CDR1 SGHNT, CDR2 YENEEA. V lost 5 bases, J lost 0 bases, and 1 base stayed unmatched. The CDR3 runs to 14 residues.

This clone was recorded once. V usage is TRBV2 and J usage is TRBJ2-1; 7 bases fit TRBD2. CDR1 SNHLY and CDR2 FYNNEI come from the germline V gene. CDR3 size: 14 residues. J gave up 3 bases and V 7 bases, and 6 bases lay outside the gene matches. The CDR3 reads CASTLSGDYNEQFF. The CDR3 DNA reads TGTGCCAGCACTTTAAGCGGGGACTACAATGAGCAGTTCTTC.

The CDR3 sequence is CASSLTRSYEQYF. The CDR3 DNA reads TGTGCCAGCAGTTTAACACGCTCCTACGAGCAGTACTTC. This chain joins TRBV12-3 or TRBV12-4 and TRBJ2-7; D uncertain. V lost 2 bases and J lost 0, with 5 bases in between. This CDR3 region has 13 residues.

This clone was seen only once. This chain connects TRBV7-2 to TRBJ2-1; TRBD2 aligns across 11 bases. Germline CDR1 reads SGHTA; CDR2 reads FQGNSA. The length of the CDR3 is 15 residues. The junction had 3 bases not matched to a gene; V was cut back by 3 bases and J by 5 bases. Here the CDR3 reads CASSFVAGGNNEQFF. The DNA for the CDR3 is TGTGCCAGCAGCTTCGTAGCGGGGGGGAACAATGAGCAGTTCTTC.

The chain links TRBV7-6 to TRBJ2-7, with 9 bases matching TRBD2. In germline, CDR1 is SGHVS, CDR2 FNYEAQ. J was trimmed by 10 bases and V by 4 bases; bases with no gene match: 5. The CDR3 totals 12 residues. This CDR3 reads CASSSPGLAQYF. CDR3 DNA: TGTGCCAGCAGCTCGCCGGGACTAGCTCAGTACTTC.

The CDR3 bases are TGTGCCAGCAGCGAAGGGACAGTCGGCTCCTATAATTCACCCCTCCACTTT. Translation gives CASSEGTVGSYNSPLHF. The chain joins TRBV9 to TRBJ1-6; TRBD1 matches 7 bases. The CDR3 contains 17 residues. Germline values: CDR1 SGDLS, CDR2 YYNGEE. J gave up 0 bases and V 3 bases, and 6 bases lay outside the gene matches.

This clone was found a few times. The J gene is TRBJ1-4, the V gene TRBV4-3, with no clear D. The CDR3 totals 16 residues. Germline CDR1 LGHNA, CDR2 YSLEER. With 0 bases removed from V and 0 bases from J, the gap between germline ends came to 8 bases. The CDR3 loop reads CASSQENSATNEKLFF. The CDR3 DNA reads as TGCGCCAGCAGCCAAGAGAACTCCGCAACTAATGAAAAACTGTTTTTT.